These 8 T cell receptor beta chains share one sample of origin, sequenced in a study of shared clonotypes between healthy human individuals. Produced via immunoSEQ multiplex PCR; TCRdb's table is partial and in-frame only. There are nearly 2 million clones in the sample; roughly 95% occur only once, and roughly 1.2% lies in the top ten. Naivety among CD8 cells was defined by CD45RO negativity and positive CCR7 selection, thereby excluding terminally differentiated effector memory CD45RA+ cells. Sequenced input: naive CD8+ T cells sorted from blood. These receptor sequences come from a man aged 18 to 29 in good health.

The J gene is TRBJ2-1, the V gene TRBV4-3; the match to TRBD2 covers 8 bases. V was clipped by 3 bases and J by 3 bases; unmatched bases: 13. This CDR3 contains 18 residues. Per the germline V gene, CDR1 is LGHNA and CDR2 is YSLEER. CDR3 sequence (DNA): TGCGCCAGCAGCCAGGACCCCGCTAGCGGGCCCGGCTACAATGAGCAGTTCTTC. Its translation: CASSQDPASGPGYNEQFF.

V is TRBV5-5 and J is TRBJ1-1; D ambiguous. Germline CDR1 SGHKS, CDR2 YYEKEE (reference sequence). V was shortened by 5 bases and J by 6 bases, with 17 bases between the two germline ends. CDR3 length: 14 residues. CDR3 bases: TGTGCCAGCAGTGAGGACGTCGGGCTGCCTGAAGCTTTCTTT. This sequence encodes CASSEDVGLPEAFF.

V gene TRBV5-1 combines with J gene TRBJ2-7; D ambiguous. This CDR3 is built from 14 residues. In germline, CDR1 is SGHRS, CDR2 YFSETQ. The V end was cut by 4 bases, the J end by 6 bases, with 17 bases between. The CDR3 DNA reads TGCGCCAGCAGCCCTCCGTCGGGCCCCTTCGAGCAGTACTTC. This translates into CASSPPSGPFEQYF.

The V call is TRBV6-5, the J call TRBJ2-7; 11 bases fit TRBD1. V was pared by 7 bases and J by 6 bases, with 8 bases of the junction left unmatched. Germline-derived CDR1 and CDR2 are MNHEY and SVGAGI. The CDR3 totals 14 residues. CDR3 protein: CASNPGTGGVEQYF. In DNA form, the CDR3 reads TGTGCCAGCAACCCAGGGACAGGGGGTGTCGAGCAGTACTTC.

For this clone: The sample carries other DNA sequences with the same CDR3. The chain has TRBV7-9 and TRBJ1-1; D might be TRBD1 (5 bases). The CDR3 is 15 amino acids. The V gene lost 0 bases and the J gene lost 4 bases, with 12 bases spanning the gap. CDR1 and CDR2 from the germline V gene are SEHNR and FQNEAQ (reference sequence). DNA for the CDR3: TGTGCCAGCAGCTTAGCGGTGGGGCGGGGCACTGAAGCTTTCTTT. This translates into CASSLAVGRGTEAFF.

The rearrangement uses TRBV2 and TRBJ2-2; TRBD1 matches 8 bases. The CDR3 loop spans 15 amino acids. With 5 bases clipped from V and 8 bases from J, the junction kept 10 bases outside the gene matches. Per the germline V gene, CDR1 is SNHLY and CDR2 is FYNNEI. The CDR3, as DNA: TGTGCCAGCAGTTTGGGACAGGTGCTTCAAGGGGAGCTGTTTTTT. Protein: CASSLGQVLQGELFF.

The chain couples TRBV7-2 to TRBJ1-3; maybe TRBD1 (6 bases). Germline V gene lookup returns CDR1 SGHTA and CDR2 FQGNSA. The CDR3 consists of 15 residues. V was pared by 3 bases and J by 2 bases, with 11 bases between. CDR3: CASSLDGTPGNTIYF. CDR3 sequence (DNA): TGTGCCAGCAGCTTGGATGGGACACCTGGAAACACCATATATTTT. Together with reference TRBV7-2 and TRBJ1-3, the CDR3 gives the full variable domain: GAGVSQSPSNKVTEKGKDVELRCDPISGHTALYWYRQSLGQGLEFLIYFQGNSAPDKSGLPSDRFSAERTGGSVSTLTIQRTQQEDSAVYLCASSLDGTPGNTIYFGEGSWLTVV.

The chain couples TRBV28 to TRBJ1-2, with 9 bases that match TRBD1. The germline V gene has CDR1 MDHEN and CDR2 SYDVKM. Trimming removed 7 bases from V and 5 bases from J; junction bases left unmatched: 29. This CDR3 has 21 residues. CDR3 sequence reads: CASTTPPGTGSLIPYIYGYTF. CDR3 in DNA: TGTGCCAGCACTACTCCCCCCGGGACAGGGAGCCTCATTCCTTATATATATGGCTACACCTTC.